Presented here are 8 T cell receptor beta chains from one specimen sequenced in a study of blood T cells in healthy people across ages. Using a J-beta primer mix together with a sample-barcoded 5' primer, a second PCR was run for about 6 to 12 cycles. TCRdb fed the 5' RACE reads into MiXCR, producing one record per CDR3 protein. The table shows fewer than 1,200,000 distinct CDR3 sequences, with 25% occurring only once. These same data were also listed under a study on T cells of mothers and their children.

The sample was blood. These receptors all stem from a girl aged 2-9 years in good health.

This clonotype came up many times. The J gene is TRBJ2-7, the V gene TRBV4-2; the D gene is possibly TRBD2 (6 bases). The germline V and J ends were trimmed by 1 base and 4 bases, with 14 bases remaining between them. The CDR3 is 15 amino acids. CDR1 LGHNA and CDR2 YNFKEQ come from the germline V gene. CDR3 loop: CASSQVGGGKYEQYF. In DNA form, the CDR3 reads TGTGCCAGCAGCCAAGTGGGGGGTGGGAAGTACGAGCAGTACTTC.

This chain connects TRBV7-9 to TRBJ1-1; perhaps TRBD1 as D (6 bases). V was pared by 3 bases and J by 8 bases, with 13 bases between. Germline V gene data show CDR1 as SEHNR and CDR2 as FQNEAQ (reference sequence). The CDR3 spans 13 residues. The CDR3 protein is CASSFNRAAEAFF. CDR3 nucleotides: TGTGCCAGCAGCTTCAACAGGGCTGCAGAAGCTTTCTTT.

This clonotype was seen a handful of times. V is TRBV24-1 and J is TRBJ2-2, with D possibly TRBD1 on 5 matching bases. V was shortened by 4 bases and J by 1 base, with 15 bases between the two germline ends. Germline V CDR1 and CDR2: KGHDR, SFDVKD. The CDR3 consists of 17 residues. The CDR3 loop is CATSDTVRGWNTGELFF. The CDR3 DNA follows: TGTGCCACCAGTGACACTGTTAGGGGTTGGAACACCGGGGAGCTGTTTTTT.

In its sample, this clonotype was seen a few times. The V and J genes are TRBV20-1 and TRBJ2-7; 9 bases map to TRBD1. Germline V gene data show CDR1 as DFQATT and CDR2 as SNEGSKA (reference sequence). The CDR3 covers 14 residues. The V gene end was trimmed by 2 bases and the J gene end by 7 bases; junction bases not matched to a gene: 9. The DNA of the CDR3 is TGCAGTGCTAGAACCGGGACAGGGACAAAAGAGCAGTACTTC. This translates into CSARTGTGTKEQYF.

This clonotype was seen more than once but under ten times. V is TRBV7-6 and J is TRBJ1-1, with D perhaps matching TRBD1 (5 bases). V was shortened by 2 bases and J by 7 bases, with 11 bases between the two germline ends. The CDR3 has 13 residues. The germline gives CDR1 SGHVS, CDR2 FNYEAQ. The CDR3 reads CASSLRQGDEAFF. The CDR3, as DNA: TGTGCCAGCAGCTTAAGGCAGGGCGATGAAGCTTTCTTT.

This clonotype appeared a few times. The junction and the germline gene differ at one end; a read error may be behind it. The chain recombines TRBV5-6 with TRBJ1-1; no clear D gene. CDR1 and CDR2 (germline): SGHDT, YYEEEE. The CDR3 has 14 amino acids. This CDR3 reads CASSLYGVDTEVFF. The CDR3 DNA reads TGCGCCAGCAGCTTGTACGGGGTCGACACTGAAGTTTTCTTT.

The sample holds a few counts of this clonotype. This chain uses TRBV16 with TRBJ1-5; D not resolved. V gave up 1 base and J gave up 6 bases, with 4 bases separating them. The CDR3 runs 12 residues. CDR1 is KGHSY and CDR2 is FQNENV in the germline V gene. DNA of the CDR3: TGTGCCAGCAGCCAATATCTTCAGCCCCAGCATTTT. This encodes CASSQYLQPQHF.

The J gene is TRBJ2-5, the V gene TRBV11-2, with 8 bases that match TRBD1. The trim removed 7 bases at V and 5 bases at J, leaving 3 bases unmatched. The germline V gene encodes CDR1 SGHAT and CDR2 FQNNGV. The CDR3 covers 12 residues. The CDR3 is CASNRGLETQYF. The CDR3 region has the DNA TGTGCCAGCAACAGGGGGTTGGAGACCCAGTACTTC. Looking up the rest from reference TRBV11-2 and TRBJ2-5 gives the full variable domain: EAGVAQSPRYKIIEKRQSVAFWCNPISGHATLYWYQQILGQGPKLLIQFQNNGVVDDSQLPKDRFSAERLKGVDSTLKIQPAKLEDSAVYLCASNRGLETQYFGPGTRLLVL.